The source of this TCR beta chain is a study of a mutant IDH1 vaccine in newly diagnosed glioma. TCRdb's table, derived via immunoSEQ multiplex PCR, lists solely in-frame clones and lacks some. The data contain under 40,000 clones, 82% of them singletons. About this clone: What it recognizes is unknown.

The time point is: week 35, safety follow-up. In the vaccine, a single dose held 300 ug of the mutant IDH1 20-mer peptide, along with topical imiquimod. Germline V gives CDR1 SGHDT, CDR2 YYEEEE. V lost 4 bases to trimming and J lost 5 bases, with 18 bases between them. There are 16 residues in the CDR3. The chain uses TRBV5-6 and TRBJ1-4; D is unclear. The TCR originated in a woman between 18 and 30 years old with glioma. This specimen consisted of PBMCs, obtained from a glioma patient whose treatment included an IDH1 peptide vaccine. CDR3 bases: TGTGCCAGCAGCCCGCTTAGGGTCAGTCAGAATGAAAAACTGTTTTTT. This gives the protein CASSPLRVSQNEKLFF.